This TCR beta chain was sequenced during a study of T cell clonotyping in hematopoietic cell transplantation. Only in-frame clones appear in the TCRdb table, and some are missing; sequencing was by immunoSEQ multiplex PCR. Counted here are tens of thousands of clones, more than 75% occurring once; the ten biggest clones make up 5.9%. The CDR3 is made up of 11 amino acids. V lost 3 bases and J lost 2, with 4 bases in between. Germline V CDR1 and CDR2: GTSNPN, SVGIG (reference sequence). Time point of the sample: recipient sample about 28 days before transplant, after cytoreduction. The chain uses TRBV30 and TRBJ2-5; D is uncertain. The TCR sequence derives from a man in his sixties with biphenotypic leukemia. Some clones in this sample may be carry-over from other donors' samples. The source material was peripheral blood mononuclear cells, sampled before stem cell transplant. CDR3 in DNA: TGTGCCTGGAGCACGCAAGAGACCCAGTACTTC. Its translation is CAWSTQETQYF. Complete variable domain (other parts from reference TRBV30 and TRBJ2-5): SQTIHQWPATLVQPVGSPLSLECTVEGTSNPNLYWYRQAAGRGLQLLFYSVGIGQISSEVPQNLSASRPQDRQFILSSKKLLLSDSGFYLCAWSTQETQYFGPGTRLLVL.